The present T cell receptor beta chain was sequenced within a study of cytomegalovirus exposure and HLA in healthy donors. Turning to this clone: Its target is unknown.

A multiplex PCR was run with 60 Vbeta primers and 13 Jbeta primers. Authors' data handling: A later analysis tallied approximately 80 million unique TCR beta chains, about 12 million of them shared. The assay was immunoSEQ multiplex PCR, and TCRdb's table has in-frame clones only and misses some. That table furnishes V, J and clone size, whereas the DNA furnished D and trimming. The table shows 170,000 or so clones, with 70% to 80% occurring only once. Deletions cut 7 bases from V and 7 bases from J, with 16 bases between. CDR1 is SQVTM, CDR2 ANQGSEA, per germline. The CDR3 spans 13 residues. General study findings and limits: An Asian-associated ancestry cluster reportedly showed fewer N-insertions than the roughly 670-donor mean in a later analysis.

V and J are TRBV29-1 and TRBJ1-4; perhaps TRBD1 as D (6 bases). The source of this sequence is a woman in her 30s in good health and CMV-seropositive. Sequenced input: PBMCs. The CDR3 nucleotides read TGCAGCGCCGATAGGGGGTTCGGTGAAAAACTGTTTTTT. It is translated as CSADRGFGEKLFF.